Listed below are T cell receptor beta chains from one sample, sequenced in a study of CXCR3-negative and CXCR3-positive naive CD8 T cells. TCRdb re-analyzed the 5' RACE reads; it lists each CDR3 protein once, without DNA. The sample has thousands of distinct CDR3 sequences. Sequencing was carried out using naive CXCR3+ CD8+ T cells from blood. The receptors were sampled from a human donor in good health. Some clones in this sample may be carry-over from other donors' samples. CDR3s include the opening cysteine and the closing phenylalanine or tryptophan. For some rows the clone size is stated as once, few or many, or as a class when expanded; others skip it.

CASRPRLAAYNEQFF TRBV6-2/TRBV6-3 - TRBJ2-1
CASSRVGANTEAFF TRBV12-3/TRBV12-4 - TRBJ1-1
CASSLDHWAPDRDYEQYF TRBV11-2 medium-sized TRBJ2-7
CASRPSSYNEQFF TRBV5-1 - TRBJ2-1
CASSIVTGGLSDYEQFF TRBV19 - TRBJ2-1
CASSEARTLSYEQYF TRBV6-1 - TRBJ2-7
CASLSPLEDEQFF TRBV7-9 medium-sized TRBJ2-1
CASSTDSSYEQYF TRBV19 - TRBJ2-7
CASSLLLSGYNEQFF TRBV5-4 - TRBJ2-1
CASSYPRGTEAFF TRBV6-5 medium-sized TRBJ1-1
CASSPLGPNEQFF TRBV7-3 medium-sized TRBJ2-1
CSVVPRAGENSYYNEQFF TRBV29-1 - TRBJ2-1
CASSSGTSNWDEQFF TRBV5-1 medium-sized TRBJ2-1
CATSRGVGVQADNEQFF TRBV15 medium-sized TRBJ2-1
CASSLVRQETQYF TRBV7-6 medium-sized TRBJ2-5
CASSSTYEQYF TRBV7-9 medium-sized TRBJ2-7
CASSFYASPSYEQYF TRBV28 - TRBJ2-7
CASSPVGGGQPQHF TRBV12-3/TRBV12-4 - TRBJ1-5
CASTQTGGAYNEQFF TRBV6-5 medium-sized TRBJ2-1
CASSQEGLAGAGYEQFF TRBV4-1 medium-sized TRBJ2-1
CASRAGTSGRVQETQYF TRBV6-2/TRBV6-3 - TRBJ2-5
CASMRGENTEAFF TRBV13 - TRBJ1-1
CSVENPSGETGELFF TRBV29-1 medium-sized TRBJ2-2
CASSQVMAGGGNEQFF TRBV3-1 medium-sized TRBJ2-1
CASPDQGGEQFF TRBV19 medium-sized TRBJ2-1
CASSPRGGATDTQYF TRBV5-1 - TRBJ2-3
CSVGQGNAGELFF TRBV29-1 - TRBJ2-2
CASSYRIVGEQFF TRBV28 medium-sized TRBJ2-1
CASSLVASGAYNEQFF TRBV7-9 - TRBJ2-1
CASNPPGDNEQFF TRBV19 - TRBJ2-1
CSVGGSIGRVEQFF TRBV29-1 medium-sized TRBJ2-1
CASSLFGTGKETQYF TRBV14 - TRBJ2-5
CASSLGEGVYEQYF TRBV7-6 medium-sized TRBJ2-7
CASSPWRTDGEAFF TRBV28 - TRBJ1-1
CATSEPGTSDHNEQFF TRBV24-1 - TRBJ2-1
CASSLRQGVSGELFF TRBV28 - TRBJ2-2
CASSIYGQPQHF TRBV19 - TRBJ1-5
CASSLLGPGSGQETQYF TRBV28 medium-sized TRBJ2-5
CASSRTAGGFQETQYF TRBV12-3/TRBV12-4 medium-sized TRBJ2-5
CASSYSDGIYGYTF TRBV6-2/TRBV6-3 medium-sized TRBJ1-2
CSVEDARRQFF TRBV29-1 - TRBJ2-1
CAIRRSGYNEQFF TRBV28 - TRBJ2-1
CSVEDRTGGPYNEQFF TRBV29-1 - TRBJ2-1
CASSEDSLTSYNEQFF TRBV2 - TRBJ2-1
CAISETSRGPEAFF TRBV10-3 medium-sized TRBJ1-1
CASSLISSGHGVPRNTGELFF TRBV7-3 medium-sized TRBJ2-2
CASQRGEETGELFF TRBV6-6 - TRBJ2-2
CASSQDLYNEQFF TRBV14 - TRBJ2-1
CASSSPPPGHISGANVLTF TRBV21-1 medium-sized TRBJ2-6
CASRGRGHEQFF TRBV7-9 - TRBJ2-1